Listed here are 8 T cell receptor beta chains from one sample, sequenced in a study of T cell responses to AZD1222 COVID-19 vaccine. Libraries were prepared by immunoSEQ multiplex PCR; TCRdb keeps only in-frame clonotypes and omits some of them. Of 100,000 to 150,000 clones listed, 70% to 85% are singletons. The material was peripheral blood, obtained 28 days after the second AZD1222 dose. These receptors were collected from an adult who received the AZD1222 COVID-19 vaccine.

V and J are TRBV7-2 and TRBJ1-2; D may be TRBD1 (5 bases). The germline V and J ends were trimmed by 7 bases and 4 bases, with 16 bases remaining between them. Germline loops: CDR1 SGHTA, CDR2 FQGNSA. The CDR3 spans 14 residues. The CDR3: CASIEGAVPYGYTF. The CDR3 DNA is TGTGCCAGCATCGAAGGGGCTGTACCCTATGGCTACACCTTC. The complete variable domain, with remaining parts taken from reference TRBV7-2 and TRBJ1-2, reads GAGVSQSPSNKVTEKGKDVELRCDPISGHTALYWYRQSLGQGLEFLIYFQGNSAPDKSGLPSDRFSAERTGGSVSTLTIQRTQQEDSAVYLCASIEGAVPYGYTFGSGTRLTVV.

The CDR3 protein is CASSYGTEAFF. For the CDR3, the DNA is TGTGCCAGCAGTTACGGCACTGAAGCTTTCTTT. The chain links TRBV6-2 or TRBV6-3 to TRBJ1-1; unclear D gene. V was shortened by 2 bases and J by 4 bases, with 2 bases between the two germline ends. CDR1 and CDR2 from the germline V gene are MNHEY and SVGEGT. The CDR3 is 11 residues long.

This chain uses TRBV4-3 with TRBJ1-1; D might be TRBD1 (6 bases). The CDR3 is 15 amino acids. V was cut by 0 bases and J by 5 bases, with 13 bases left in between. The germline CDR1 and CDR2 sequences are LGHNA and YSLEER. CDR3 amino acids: CASSQDDRGRTEAFF. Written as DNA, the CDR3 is TGCGCCAGCAGCCAAGATGATAGGGGGAGGACTGAAGCTTTCTTT.

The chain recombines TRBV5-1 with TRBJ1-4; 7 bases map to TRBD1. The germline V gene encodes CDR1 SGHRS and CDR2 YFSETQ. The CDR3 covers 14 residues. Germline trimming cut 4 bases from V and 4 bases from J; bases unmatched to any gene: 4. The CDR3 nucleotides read TGCGCCAGCAGCATGACAGGGAATAATGAAAAACTGTTTTTT. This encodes CASSMTGNNEKLFF.

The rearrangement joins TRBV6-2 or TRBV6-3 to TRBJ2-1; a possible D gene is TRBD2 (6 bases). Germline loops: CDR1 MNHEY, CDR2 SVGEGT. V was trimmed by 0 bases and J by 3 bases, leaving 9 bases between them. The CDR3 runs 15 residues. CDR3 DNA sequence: TGTGCCAGCAGTTACTCGATGACTAGCTACAATGAGCAGTTCTTC. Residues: CASSYSMTSYNEQFF.

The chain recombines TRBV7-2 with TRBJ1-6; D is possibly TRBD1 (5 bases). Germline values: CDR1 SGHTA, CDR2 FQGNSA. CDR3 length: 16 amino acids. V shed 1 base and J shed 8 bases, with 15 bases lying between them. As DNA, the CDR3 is TGTGCCAGCAGCTTAGGCCTCGGCAGGGTGGATTCACCCCTCCACTTT. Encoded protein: CASSLGLGRVDSPLHF.

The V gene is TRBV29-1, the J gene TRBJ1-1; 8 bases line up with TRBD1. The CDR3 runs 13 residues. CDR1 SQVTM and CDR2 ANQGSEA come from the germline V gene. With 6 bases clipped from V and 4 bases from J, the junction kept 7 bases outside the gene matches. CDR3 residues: CSVDRGLGTEAFF. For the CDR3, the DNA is TGCAGCGTCGACAGGGGACTCGGCACTGAAGCTTTCTTT.

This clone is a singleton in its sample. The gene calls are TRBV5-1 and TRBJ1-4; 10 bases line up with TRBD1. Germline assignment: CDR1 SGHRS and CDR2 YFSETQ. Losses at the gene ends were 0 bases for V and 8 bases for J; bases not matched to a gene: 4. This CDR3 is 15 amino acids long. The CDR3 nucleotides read TGCGCCAGCAGCTTGGCCGGGACAGGGGAAGAAAAACTGTTTTTT. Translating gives CASSLAGTGEEKLFF.